The TCR beta chain under discussion was sequenced for a study of T-cell memory formation after mild COVID-19. Germline V gene sequence: CDR1 MGHRA, CDR2 YSYEKL. The CDR3 totals 15 residues. The V gene end was trimmed by 3 bases and the J gene end by 5 bases; junction bases not matched to a gene: 8. This clonotype has more than one count but fewer than ten. Its antigen is as yet unknown. TCRdb re-analysed the 5' RACE reads in MiXCR, keeping a single row per CDR3 protein. The table lists 400,000 to 500,000 distinct CDR3 sequences, 18% of them singletons. Overall study findings and caveats: Later expanders leaned CD4+, whereas day 15 to 85 contracting clones were balanced CD4/CD8.

Sequencing used PBMCs or a T cell subset sorted from them (not recorded which). The source is a man between 18 and 29 years old who had mild COVID-19 (a few samples of this study predate the infection). Cell type and time point are not known. V is TRBV4-1 and J is TRBJ2-7; 9 bases align to TRBD1. Written as DNA, the CDR3 is TGCGCCAGCAGCCAGACCGGGACAGGGACGGACGAGCAGTACTTC. Translation: CASSQTGTGTDEQYF.